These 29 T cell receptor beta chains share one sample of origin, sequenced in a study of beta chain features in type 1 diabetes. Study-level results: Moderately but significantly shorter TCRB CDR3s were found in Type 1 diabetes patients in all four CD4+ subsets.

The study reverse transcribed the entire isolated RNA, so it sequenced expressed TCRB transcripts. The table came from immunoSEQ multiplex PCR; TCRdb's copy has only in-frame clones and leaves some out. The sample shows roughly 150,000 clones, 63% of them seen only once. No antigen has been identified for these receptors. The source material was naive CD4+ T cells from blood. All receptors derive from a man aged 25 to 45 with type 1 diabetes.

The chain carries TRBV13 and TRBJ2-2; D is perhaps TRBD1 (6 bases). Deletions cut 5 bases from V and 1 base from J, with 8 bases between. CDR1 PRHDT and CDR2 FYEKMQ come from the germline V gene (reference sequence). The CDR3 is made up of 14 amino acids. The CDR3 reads CASSQTGNTGELFF. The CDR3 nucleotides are TGTGCCAGCAGCCAGACAGGGAACACCGGGGAGCTGTTTTTT.

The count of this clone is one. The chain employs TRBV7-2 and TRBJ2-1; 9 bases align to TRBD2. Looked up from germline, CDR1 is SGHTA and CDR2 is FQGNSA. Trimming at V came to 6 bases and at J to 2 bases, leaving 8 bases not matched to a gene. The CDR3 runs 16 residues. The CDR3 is CASRKGLAETYNEQFF. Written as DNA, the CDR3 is TGTGCCAGCAGAAAGGGACTAGCCGAAACCTACAATGAGCAGTTCTTC. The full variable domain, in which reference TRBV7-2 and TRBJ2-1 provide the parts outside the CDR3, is GAGVSQSPSNKVTEKGKDVELRCDPISGHTALYWYRQSLGQGLEFLIYFQGNSAPDKSGLPSDRFSAERTGGSVSTLTIQRTQQEDSAVYLCASRKGLAETYNEQFFGPGTRLTVL.

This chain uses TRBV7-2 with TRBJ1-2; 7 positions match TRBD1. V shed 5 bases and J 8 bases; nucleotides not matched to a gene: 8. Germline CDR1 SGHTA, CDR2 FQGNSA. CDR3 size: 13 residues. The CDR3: CASSTRQGGGYTF. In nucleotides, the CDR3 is TGTGCCAGCAGCACCCGACAGGGTGGCGGCTACACCTTC. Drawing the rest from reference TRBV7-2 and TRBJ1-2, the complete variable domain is GAGVSQSPSNKVTEKGKDVELRCDPISGHTALYWYRQSLGQGLEFLIYFQGNSAPDKSGLPSDRFSAERTGGSVSTLTIQRTQQEDSAVYLCASSTRQGGGYTFGSGTRLTVV.

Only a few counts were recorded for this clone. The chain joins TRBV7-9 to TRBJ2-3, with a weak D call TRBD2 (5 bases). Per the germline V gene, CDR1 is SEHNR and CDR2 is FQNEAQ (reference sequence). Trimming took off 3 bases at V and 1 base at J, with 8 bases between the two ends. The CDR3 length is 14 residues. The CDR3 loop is CASSFGLRTDTQYF. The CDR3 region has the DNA TGTGCCAGCAGCTTCGGACTCCGCACAGATACGCAGTATTTT.

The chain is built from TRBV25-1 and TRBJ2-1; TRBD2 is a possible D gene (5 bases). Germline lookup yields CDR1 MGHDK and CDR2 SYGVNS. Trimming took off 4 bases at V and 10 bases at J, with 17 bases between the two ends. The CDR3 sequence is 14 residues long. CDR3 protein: CASSAPQGRGEQFF. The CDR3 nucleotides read TGTGCCAGCAGTGCTCCACAAGGTAGAGGGGAGCAGTTCTTC.

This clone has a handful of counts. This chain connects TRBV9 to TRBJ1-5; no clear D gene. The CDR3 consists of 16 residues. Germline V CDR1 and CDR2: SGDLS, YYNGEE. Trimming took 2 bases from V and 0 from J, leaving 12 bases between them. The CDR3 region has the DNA TGTGCCAGCAGCGTCCATCTCGGGAATAGCAATCAGCCCCAGCATTTT. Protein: CASSVHLGNSNQPQHF.

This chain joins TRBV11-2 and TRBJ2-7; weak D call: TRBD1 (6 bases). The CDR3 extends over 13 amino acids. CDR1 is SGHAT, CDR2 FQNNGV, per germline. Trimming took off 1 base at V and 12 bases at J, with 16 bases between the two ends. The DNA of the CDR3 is TGTGCCAGCAGCTTAGGGCAGGGGTTGTTACGGTACTTC. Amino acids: CASSLGQGLLRYF.

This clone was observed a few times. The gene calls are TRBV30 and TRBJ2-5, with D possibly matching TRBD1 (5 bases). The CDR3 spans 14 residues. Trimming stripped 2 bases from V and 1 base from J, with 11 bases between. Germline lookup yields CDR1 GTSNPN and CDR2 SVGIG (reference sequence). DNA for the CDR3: TGTGCCTGGAGTCTGGGGCTACTCCAAGAGACCCAGTACTTC. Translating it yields CAWSLGLLQETQYF.

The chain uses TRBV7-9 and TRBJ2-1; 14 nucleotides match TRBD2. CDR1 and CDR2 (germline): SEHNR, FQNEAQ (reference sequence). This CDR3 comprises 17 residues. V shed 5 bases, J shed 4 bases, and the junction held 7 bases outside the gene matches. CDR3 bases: TGTGCCAGCAGCCCAGGGACTAGCGGGGGCCCTTACAATGAGCAGTTCTTC. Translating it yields CASSPGTSGGPYNEQFF.

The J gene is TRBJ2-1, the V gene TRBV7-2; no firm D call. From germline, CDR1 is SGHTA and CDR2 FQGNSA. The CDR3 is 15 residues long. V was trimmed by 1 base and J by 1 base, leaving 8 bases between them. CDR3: CASSLVVESYNEQFF. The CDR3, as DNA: TGTGCCAGCAGCTTAGTCGTCGAATCCTACAATGAGCAGTTCTTC.

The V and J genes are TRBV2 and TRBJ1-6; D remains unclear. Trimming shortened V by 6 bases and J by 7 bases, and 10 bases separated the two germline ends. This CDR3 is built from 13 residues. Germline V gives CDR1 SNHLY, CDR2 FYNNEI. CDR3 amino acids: CASRRAENSPLHF. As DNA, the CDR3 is TGTGCCAGCAGAAGGGCAGAGAATTCACCCCTCCACTTT. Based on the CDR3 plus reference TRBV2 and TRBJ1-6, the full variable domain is EPEVTQTPSHQVTQMGQEVILRCVPISNHLYFYWYRQILGQKVEFLVSFYNNEISEKSEIFDDQFSVERPDGSNFTLKIRSTKLEDSAMYFCASRRAENSPLHFGNGTRLTVT.

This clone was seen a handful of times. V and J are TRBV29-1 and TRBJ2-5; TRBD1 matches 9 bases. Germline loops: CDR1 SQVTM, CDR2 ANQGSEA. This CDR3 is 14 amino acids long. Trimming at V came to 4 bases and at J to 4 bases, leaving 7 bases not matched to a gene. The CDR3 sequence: CSVVVHRGPETQYF. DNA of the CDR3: TGCAGCGTTGTGGTCCACAGGGGGCCAGAGACCCAGTACTTC.

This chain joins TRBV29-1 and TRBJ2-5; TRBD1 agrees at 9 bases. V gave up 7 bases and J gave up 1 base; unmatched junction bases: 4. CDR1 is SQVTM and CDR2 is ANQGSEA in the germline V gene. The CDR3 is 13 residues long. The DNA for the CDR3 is TGCAGCGAAGCACAGGGGGCCCAAGAGACCCAGTACTTC. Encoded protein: CSEAQGAQETQYF.

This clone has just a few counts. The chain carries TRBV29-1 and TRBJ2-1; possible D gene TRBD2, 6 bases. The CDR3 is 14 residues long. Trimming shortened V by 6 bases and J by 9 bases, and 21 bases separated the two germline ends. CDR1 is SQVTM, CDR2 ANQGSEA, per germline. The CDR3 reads CSVALRAGFTEQFF. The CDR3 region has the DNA TGCAGCGTAGCTCTAAGGGCGGGGTTCACTGAGCAGTTCTTC.

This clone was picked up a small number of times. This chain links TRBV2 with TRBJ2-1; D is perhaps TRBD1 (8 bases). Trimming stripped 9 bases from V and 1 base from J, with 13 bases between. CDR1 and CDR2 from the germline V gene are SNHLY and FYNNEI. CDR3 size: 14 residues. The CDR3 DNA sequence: TGTGCCAGTACAGGGGGGGCGTCCTACAATGAGCAGTTCTTC. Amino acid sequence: CASTGGASYNEQFF.

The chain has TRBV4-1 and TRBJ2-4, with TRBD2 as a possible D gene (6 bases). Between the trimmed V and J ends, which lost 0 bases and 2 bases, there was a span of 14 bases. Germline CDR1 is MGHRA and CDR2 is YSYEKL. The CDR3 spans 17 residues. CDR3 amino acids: CASSQDNGGVTKNIQYF. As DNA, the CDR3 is TGCGCCAGCAGCCAAGATAACGGGGGAGTTACCAAAAACATTCAGTACTTC.

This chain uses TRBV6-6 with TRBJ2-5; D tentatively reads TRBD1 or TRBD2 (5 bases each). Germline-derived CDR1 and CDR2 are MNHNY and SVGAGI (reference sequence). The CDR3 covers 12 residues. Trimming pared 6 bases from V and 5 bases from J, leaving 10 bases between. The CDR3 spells CASSPGRETQYF. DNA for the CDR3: TGTGCCAGCAGCCCGGGACGGGAGACCCAGTACTTC.

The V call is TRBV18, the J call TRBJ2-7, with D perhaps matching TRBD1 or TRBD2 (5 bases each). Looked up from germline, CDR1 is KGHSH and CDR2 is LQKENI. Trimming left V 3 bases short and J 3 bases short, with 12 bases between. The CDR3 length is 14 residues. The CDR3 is CASSPRDGYYEQYF. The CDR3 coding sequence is TGTGCCAGCTCACCCCGGGACGGGTACTACGAGCAGTACTTC. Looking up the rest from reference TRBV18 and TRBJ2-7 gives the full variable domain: NAGVMQNPRHLVRRRGQEARLRCSPMKGHSHVYWYRQLPEEGLKFMVYLQKENIIDESGMPKERFSAEFPKEGPSILRIQQVVRGDSAAYFCASSPRDGYYEQYFGPGTRLTVT.

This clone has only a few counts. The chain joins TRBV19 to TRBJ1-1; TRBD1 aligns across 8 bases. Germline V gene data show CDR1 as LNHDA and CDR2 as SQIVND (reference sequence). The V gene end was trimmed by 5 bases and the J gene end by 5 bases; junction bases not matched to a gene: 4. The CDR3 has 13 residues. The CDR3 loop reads CASSFDRGTEAFF. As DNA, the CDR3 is TGTGCCAGTAGTTTCGACAGGGGTACTGAAGCTTTCTTT.

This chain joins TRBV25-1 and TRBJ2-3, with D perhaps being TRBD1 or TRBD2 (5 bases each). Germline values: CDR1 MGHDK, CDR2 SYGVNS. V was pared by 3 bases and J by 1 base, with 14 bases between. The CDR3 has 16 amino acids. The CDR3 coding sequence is TGTGCCAGCAGTGATCTCCAATGGGGACGCACAGATACGCAGTATTTT. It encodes CASSDLQWGRTDTQYF.

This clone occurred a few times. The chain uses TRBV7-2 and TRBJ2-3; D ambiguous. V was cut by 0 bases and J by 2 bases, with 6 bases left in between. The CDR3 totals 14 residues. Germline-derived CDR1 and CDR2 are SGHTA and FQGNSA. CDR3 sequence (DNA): TGTGCCAGCAGCTTAGCGGCCCACACAGATACGCAGTATTTT. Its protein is CASSLAAHTDTQYF.

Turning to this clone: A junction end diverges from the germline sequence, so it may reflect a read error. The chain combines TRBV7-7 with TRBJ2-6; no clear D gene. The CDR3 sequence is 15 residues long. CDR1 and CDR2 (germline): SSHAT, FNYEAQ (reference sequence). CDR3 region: CASSFSDPGANVLTF. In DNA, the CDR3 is TGTGCTAGCAGCTTCTCGGATCCCGGGGCCAACGTCCTGACTTTC.

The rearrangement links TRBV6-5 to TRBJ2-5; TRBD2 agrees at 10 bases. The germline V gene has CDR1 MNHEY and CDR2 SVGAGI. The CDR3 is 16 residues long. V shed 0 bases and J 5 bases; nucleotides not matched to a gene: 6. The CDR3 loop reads CASSYSTAGGLETQYF. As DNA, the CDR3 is TGTGCCAGCAGTTACTCGACAGCGGGGGGGCTGGAGACCCAGTACTTC.

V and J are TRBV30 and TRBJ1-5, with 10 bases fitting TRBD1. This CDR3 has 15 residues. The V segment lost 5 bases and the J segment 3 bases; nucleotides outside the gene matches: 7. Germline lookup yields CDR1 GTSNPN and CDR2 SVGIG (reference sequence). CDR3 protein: CAWAPGTGANQPQHF. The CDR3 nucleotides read TGTGCCTGGGCCCCCGGGACAGGGGCCAATCAGCCCCAGCATTTT.

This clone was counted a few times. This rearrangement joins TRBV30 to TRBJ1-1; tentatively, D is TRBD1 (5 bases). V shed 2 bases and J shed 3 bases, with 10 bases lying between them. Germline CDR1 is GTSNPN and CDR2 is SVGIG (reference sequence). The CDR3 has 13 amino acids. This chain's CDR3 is CAWSLREDTEAFF. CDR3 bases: TGTGCCTGGAGTCTCAGGGAGGACACTGAAGCTTTCTTT.

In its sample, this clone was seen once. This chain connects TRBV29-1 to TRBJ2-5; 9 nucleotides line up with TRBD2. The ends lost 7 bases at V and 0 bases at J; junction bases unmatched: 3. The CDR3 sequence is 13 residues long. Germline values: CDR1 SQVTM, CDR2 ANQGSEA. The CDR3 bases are TGCAGCGCGGGACTAGCCCACCAAGAGACCCAGTACTTC. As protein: CSAGLAHQETQYF.

CDR3: CASSPTNNEQFF. CDR3 sequence (DNA): TGTGCCAGCAGCCCCACAAACAATGAGCAGTTCTTC. The gene calls are TRBV7-2 and TRBJ2-1; D remains unclear. Germline V gives CDR1 SGHTA, CDR2 FQGNSA. V was cut by 5 bases and J by 5 bases, with 7 bases left in between. The CDR3 spans 12 residues.

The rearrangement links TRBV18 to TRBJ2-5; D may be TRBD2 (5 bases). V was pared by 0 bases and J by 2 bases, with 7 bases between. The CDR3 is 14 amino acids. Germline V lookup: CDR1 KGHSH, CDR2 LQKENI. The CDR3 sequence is CASSPPGVQETQYF. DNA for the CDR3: TGTGCCAGCTCACCACCCGGGGTGCAAGAGACCCAGTACTTC.

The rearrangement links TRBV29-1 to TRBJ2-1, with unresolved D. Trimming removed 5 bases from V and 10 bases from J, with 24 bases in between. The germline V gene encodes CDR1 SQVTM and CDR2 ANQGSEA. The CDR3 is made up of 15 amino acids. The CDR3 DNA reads TGCAGCGTTCAGGACCTGGTCCCCCCACAAGGCGAGCAGTTCTTC. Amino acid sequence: CSVQDLVPPQGEQFF.